This TCR beta chain is from a study of HIV-infected children after antiretroviral therapy interruption. RNA-based 3' RACE libraries used unique molecular identifiers. One entry per CDR3 protein, called by TCRdb with MiXCR from the 3' RACE reads. The sample has about 89,000 distinct CDR3 sequences, about 6.3% seen once. This clonotype was detected ten times or more. The ends lost 5 bases at V and 7 bases at J; junction bases unmatched: 10. CDR3 length: 14 amino acids. The treatment was: PENTA 11 planned treatment interruption arm or continuous ART arm. This receptor was taken from a pool of human donors with HIV. V usage is TRBV12-3 or TRBV12-4 and J usage is TRBJ1-2, with TRBD1 identical over 7 bases. The sequencing here drew on CD45RA+ CD4+ T cells from PBMCs, pooled from several time points, taken from a donor given antiretroviral therapy, either interrupted or continuous. Subset defined: naive CD4+ CD45RA+ CD45RO- T cells. Here the CDR3 DNA reads TGTGCCAGCAGTCAAAAGGAGGGGGCGCGTGGCTACACCTTC. Its protein product is CASSQKEGARGYTF.